These 8 T cell receptor beta chains came from one sample sequenced in a study of tumor-infiltrating lymphocytes in oesophageal squamous cell carcinoma. TCRdb recomputed calls from the PCR reads with MiXCR, one row per CDR3 protein. This sample has about 21,000 distinct CDR3 sequences, with about 35% found just once. The material sequenced was esophageal tumor tissue. Receptors originate from a male donor with esophageal squamous cell carcinoma.

For this clonotype: The conserved closing phenylalanine or tryptophan is absent in this CDR3, likely reflecting a read error. Because the CDR3's place on the DNA is in doubt, the DNA is left out and the CDR3 is given as listed by TCRdb. The chain has TRBV28 and TRBJ2-6; the D call TRBD2 from the table was never checked on the DNA. CDR1 is MDHEN and CDR2 is SYDVKM in the germline V gene. The CDR3 extends over 17 residues, inclusive of both ends. CDR3 amino acids: CASSSPSGSSYEQYFGA.

The chain combines TRBV7-3 with TRBJ2-3, with TRBD2 matching 9 bases. Germline V lookup: CDR1 SGHTA, CDR2 FQGTGA. CDR3 size: 15 residues. J lost 0 bases, V lost 10 bases, and 8 bases had no gene match. The CDR3 DNA follows: TGTGCCACCTCCCTTACTAGCGGGAGCACAGATACGCAGTATTTT. Amino acid sequence: CATSLTSGSTDTQYF.

This clonotype has just a few counts. The V gene is TRBV28, the J gene TRBJ2-3; TRBD2 matches 7 bases. Looked up from germline, CDR1 is MDHEN and CDR2 is SYDVKM. This CDR3 is 17 amino acids long. Losses at the gene ends were 4 bases for V and 6 bases for J; bases not matched to a gene: 16. The CDR3 DNA reads as TGTGCCAGCAGTTCCCCATCTAGCGGAGGCCTCGTGGATACGCAGTATTTT. Translation: CASSSPSSGGLVDTQYF.

This clonotype was recorded a few times. A junction end diverges from the germline sequence, so it may reflect a read error. CDR3 sequence (DNA): TGTGCCAGCAGCCATACCCGGGACAGGGACTTCTTC. Protein sequence: CASSHTRDRDFF. The chain is built from TRBV7-8 and TRBJ2-4, with TRBD1 matching 9 bases. This CDR3 is built from 12 residues. CDR1 is SGHVS and CDR2 is FQNEAQ in the germline V gene.

V and J are TRBV6-6 and TRBJ1-6; the D gene is possibly TRBD1 (6 bases). The length of the CDR3 is 15 residues. Between the trimmed V and J ends, which lost 4 bases and 8 bases, there was a span of 15 bases. CDR1 and CDR2 (germline): MNHNY, SVGAGI (reference sequence). The CDR3 bases are TGTGCCAGCAGTTCTCCGACAGGAATGGATTCACCCCTCCACTTT. It is translated as CASSSPTGMDSPLHF.

As concerns this clonotype: This CDR3 fails to terminate in the conserved phenylalanine or tryptophan, so it likely reflects a read error. It is unclear where the CDR3 begins or ends on the DNA, so no DNA is shown, and the CDR3 is as TCRdb lists it. J is TRBJ1-3 and V is TRBV7-2. The CDR3 is 10 residues long, counting both termini. Per germline, CDR1 SGHTA and CDR2 FQGNSA. This chain's CDR3 is CASSLRLAGS.

This clonotype was observed at least ten times. The chain carries TRBV5-4 and TRBJ1-2; D is undetermined. This CDR3 has 13 residues. The V gene lost 0 bases and the J gene lost 2 bases, with 5 bases spanning the gap. Germline V gene lookup returns CDR1 SGHNT and CDR2 YYREEE (reference sequence). The CDR3 region has the DNA TGTGCCAGCAGCTTGGTTGAGAACTATGGCTACACCTTC. Its protein product is CASSLVENYGYTF.

This chain joins TRBV9 and TRBJ2-5; 14 bases align to TRBD2. Judging by the DNA end, TRBJ2-1 fits better; the J call may be wrong. This CDR3 has 17 amino acids. Germline V gene sequence: CDR1 SGDLS, CDR2 YYNGEE. CDR3 loop: CASSPAPGTSGRYEQFF. The CDR3 bases are TGTGCCAGCAGCCCGGCACCCGGGACTAGCGGGAGATATGAGCAGTTCTTC.